The 23 T cell receptor beta chains presented below share a single source sample, sequenced in a study of shared clonotypes between healthy human individuals. The method was immunoSEQ multiplex PCR; TCRdb's version includes in-frame clones alone and lacks a portion of them. Of about half a million clones in the sample, roughly 80% are singletons; the top ten hold about 13%. Sequenced sample: PBMCs. The origin of the receptors is a woman aged 40 to 50 in good health. Some clones in this sample may be carry-over from other donors' samples.

This clone appeared once. This chain links TRBV6-6 with TRBJ1-1; D possibly corresponds to TRBD1 (6 bases). Trimming removed 3 bases from V and 5 bases from J, with 16 bases in between. CDR1 is MNHNY, CDR2 SVGAGI, per germline (reference sequence). CDR3 length equals 15 residues. The CDR3 bases are TGTGCCAGCAGTTATGCCGGGACAACTAGGACTGAAGCTTTCTTT. This translates into CASSYAGTTRTEAFF.

This clone has just a few counts. The chain combines TRBV6-1 with TRBJ2-7, with 9 bases identical to TRBD1. The CDR3 runs to 14 residues. Unmatched junction bases numbered 14, after V lost 7 bases and J lost 10 bases. Germline CDR1 reads MNHNS; CDR2 reads SASEGT. The CDR3 nucleotides read TGTGCCAGCATCCTAGGGGGGGACAGGGAACAACAGTACTTC. Encoded protein: CASILGGDREQQYF.

This chain connects TRBV5-1 to TRBJ2-7; 7 nucleotides line up with TRBD1. After removal of 4 bases from V and 7 bases from J, the junction contained 8 bases not matched to a gene. CDR1 is SGHRS and CDR2 is YFSETQ in the germline V gene. This CDR3 spans 13 amino acids. CDR3 sequence: CASSTHDREEQYF. The DNA for the CDR3 is TGCGCCAGCAGCACCCATGACAGGGAAGAGCAGTACTTC.

V gene TRBV5-6 combines with J gene TRBJ1-1, with D perhaps matching TRBD1 (5 bases). Trimming pared 2 bases from V and 0 bases from J, leaving 8 bases between. This CDR3 contains 14 residues. Germline CDR1 reads SGHDT; CDR2 reads YYEEEE. CDR3 sequence (DNA): TGTGCCAGCAGCTTTGACAGCATGAACACTGAAGCTTTCTTT. It yields the protein CASSFDSMNTEAFF.

This rearrangement joins TRBV7-2 to TRBJ2-1; 7 positions agree with TRBD1. The germline V gene encodes CDR1 SGHTA and CDR2 FQGNSA. The CDR3 has 15 amino acids. The V gene end was trimmed by 6 bases and the J gene end by 4 bases; junction bases not matched to a gene: 9. CDR3 coding DNA: TGTGCCAGCAGAAAAGGGGGCGGCGAATACAATGAGCAGTTCTTC. Amino acids: CASRKGGGEYNEQFF.

This clone has only a few counts. The J gene is TRBJ1-2, the V gene TRBV4-3, with no clear D. The CDR3 runs 14 residues. The germline V and J ends were trimmed by 0 bases and 2 bases, with 7 bases remaining between them. In germline, CDR1 is LGHNA, CDR2 YSLEER. For the CDR3, the DNA is TGCGCCAGCAGCCAAGACCGGAGAAACTATGGCTACACCTTC. As protein: CASSQDRRNYGYTF.

The chain joins TRBV6-1 to TRBJ2-3; TRBD2 matches 8 bases. V shed 8 bases and J 3 bases; nucleotides not matched to a gene: 10. This CDR3 region has 15 residues. In germline, CDR1 is MNHNS, CDR2 SASEGT. Here the CDR3 DNA reads TGTGCCAGCGGCCGGGCGGGAGGTGGGACAGATACGCAGTATTTT. Translating gives CASGRAGGGTDTQYF.

V and J are TRBV28 and TRBJ2-6; possibly TRBD1 for D (5 bases). Germline V lookup: CDR1 MDHEN, CDR2 SYDVKM. This CDR3 is built from 15 residues. Trimming removed 8 bases from V and 4 bases from J, with 15 bases in between. The CDR3 loop reads CASVQGAGGANVLTF. CDR3 nucleotide sequence: TGTGCCAGCGTGCAAGGGGCTGGGGGGGCCAACGTCCTGACTTTC.

Notes on this clone: It may be a read error: a sequence one base away is much more abundant. V is TRBV11-2 and J is TRBJ2-3; D perhaps matches TRBD2 (6 bases). This CDR3 has 18 amino acids. The ends were cut back, 1 base at V and 2 bases at J, with 19 bases in the middle. Germline V CDR1 and CDR2: SGHAT, FQNNGV. The DNA for the CDR3 is TGTGCCAGCAGCTTAGGCATGCCCAGGGCTAGCGCCACAGATACGCAGTATTTT. The encoded protein is CASSLGMPRASATDTQYF.

This clone was seen a single time. The rearrangement uses TRBV4-3 and TRBJ2-7; D gene unclear. The V gene lost 1 base and the J gene lost 3 bases, with 10 bases spanning the gap. This CDR3 contains 14 residues. Germline V gene sequence: CDR1 LGHNA, CDR2 YSLEER. CDR3 DNA sequence: TGCGCCAGCAGCCAAGTTAGGTCTCTCTACGAGCAGTACTTC. Its translation is CASSQVRSLYEQYF.

V gene TRBV14 combines with J gene TRBJ2-3; either TRBD1 or TRBD2 may supply D (5 bases each). The CDR3 extends over 15 amino acids. The V and J ends lost 0 bases and 5 bases respectively, with 12 bases between them. The V gene's germline CDR1 is SGHDN and CDR2 FVKESK. This chain's CDR3 is CASSQDHGGGDTQYF. CDR3 in DNA: TGTGCCAGCAGCCAAGACCACGGTGGGGGAGATACGCAGTATTTT.

The chain links TRBV7-2 to TRBJ2-3; 12 nucleotides line up with TRBD2. Trimming took 2 bases from V and 9 from J; bases not matched to a gene: 9. The CDR3 covers 16 residues. The V gene's germline CDR1 is SGHTA and CDR2 FQGNSA. In DNA, the CDR3 is TGTGCCAGCAGCTTATTGGGACTAGCGGGTGTGGGGACGCAGTATTTT. This translates into CASSLLGLAGVGTQYF.

This chain joins TRBV30 and TRBJ2-4; D is unclear. Trimming pared 0 bases from V and 8 bases from J, leaving 14 bases between. Per germline, CDR1 GTSNPN and CDR2 SVGIG (reference sequence). CDR3 size: 14 residues. CDR3 residues: CAWSVDGSIDIQYF. The CDR3 nucleotides read TGTGCCTGGAGTGTTGATGGATCCATTGACATTCAGTACTTC.

This CDR3 is CASRPDRVVGKGEKLFF. CDR3 DNA sequence: TGTGCCAGCCGACCGGACAGGGTTGTCGGTAAGGGCGAAAAACTGTTTTTT. The chain carries TRBV21-1 and TRBJ1-4; the table's D gene call, TRBD1, was not cross checked with the DNA. TRBV21-1 is a recognized pseudogene. The CDR3 consists of 17 residues.

Many counts were recorded for this clone. This rearrangement joins TRBV27 to TRBJ1-1, with 7 bases aligning to TRBD1. The germline gives CDR1 MNHEY, CDR2 SMNVEV (reference sequence). Unmatched junction bases numbered 12, after V lost 7 bases and J lost 1 base. This CDR3 is 16 amino acids long. The CDR3 coding sequence is TGTGCCAGCAACCCCGTCAAGACAGGGACGAACACTGAAGCTTTCTTT. Amino acid sequence: CASNPVKTGTNTEAFF.

Comment on this clone: One base separates it from a far larger clone, so it is likely a read error. The sample contains more than one DNA sequence encoding this CDR3. This chain links TRBV5-7 with TRBJ1-1; D is ambiguous. TRBV5-7 is classed as an ORF, of uncertain function. The CDR3 sequence is 13 residues long. The CDR3 region has the DNA TGTGCAAGCAGCTTGGAAGGGAACACTGAAGCTTTCTTT. Translation gives CASSLEGNTEAFF.

This clone appeared once. The rearrangement joins TRBV4-2 to TRBJ2-7; D may be TRBD2 (7 bases). The CDR3 has 14 residues. With 5 bases removed from V and 3 bases from J, the gap between germline ends came to 14 bases. Germline V gene data show CDR1 as LGHNA and CDR2 as YNFKEQ. The CDR3 here is CASSLGGTNYEQYF. The DNA of the CDR3 is TGTGCCAGCAGCTTGGGGGGGACAAACTACGAGCAGTACTTC.

This chain links TRBV19 with TRBJ2-7; TRBD1 is a possible D gene (7 bases). The V and J ends lost 4 bases and 3 bases respectively, with 16 bases between them. Germline V lookup: CDR1 LNHDA, CDR2 SQIVND (reference sequence). The CDR3 spans 15 residues. This chain's CDR3 is CASSNWGDSNYEQYF. The DNA of the CDR3 is TGTGCCAGTAGTAATTGGGGGGACAGTAACTACGAGCAGTACTTC.

In the case of this clone: Only one base separates this from a far larger clonotype, so it likely reflects a read error. V and J are TRBV29-1 and TRBJ1-5, with 8 bases fitting TRBD1. The germline gives CDR1 SQVTM, CDR2 ANQGSEA. The CDR3 runs to 14 residues. CDR3 amino acids: CRVDGTGPLRPQHF. The CDR3 coding sequence is TGCAGAGTTGATGGGACAGGTCCCCTGCGGCCCCAGCATTTT.

This clone was counted ten times or more. The chain is built from TRBV6-5 and TRBJ1-2; 7 bases match TRBD1. Germline trimming cut 4 bases from V and 4 bases from J; bases unmatched to any gene: 6. The CDR3 is made up of 14 amino acids. Germline CDR1 MNHEY, CDR2 SVGAGI. CDR3 sequence (DNA): TGTGCCAGCAGTTCTATAGACAGGGCCTATGGCTACACCTTC. Amino acid sequence: CASSSIDRAYGYTF.

This clone was counted many times. The chain joins TRBV7-2 to TRBJ2-7, with a weak D call TRBD2 (6 bases). V gave up 4 bases and J gave up 2 bases, with 18 bases separating them. CDR1 and CDR2 from the germline V gene are SGHTA and FQGNSA. This CDR3 is 16 amino acids long. The CDR3 here is CASSSVWGRTTYEQYF. The CDR3 DNA reads TGTGCCAGCAGCTCCGTCTGGGGGAGGACTACCTACGAGCAGTACTTC.

The rearrangement uses TRBV30 and TRBJ2-1; 8 nucleotides line up with TRBD1. J lost 6 bases, V lost 2 bases, and 0 bases had no gene match. This CDR3 is built from 12 residues. Germline V gene sequence: CDR1 GTSNPN, CDR2 SVGIG (reference sequence). CDR3 loop: CAWSTGGNEQFF. Written as DNA, the CDR3 is TGTGCCTGGAGTACAGGGGGCAATGAGCAGTTCTTC. Full variable domain (rest looked up from reference TRBV30 and TRBJ2-1): SQTIHQWPATLVQPVGSPLSLECTVEGTSNPNLYWYRQAAGRGLQLLFYSVGIGQISSEVPQNLSASRPQDRQFILSSKKLLLSDSGFYLCAWSTGGNEQFFGPGTRLTVL.

The V gene is TRBV15, the J gene TRBJ2-2, with no clear D. Deletions cut 1 base from V and 10 bases from J, with 10 bases between. The CDR3 length is 13 residues. CDR1 is LNHNV and CDR2 is YYDKDF in the germline V gene (reference sequence). DNA for the CDR3: TGTGCCACCAGCAGAGGATCGGTTGCGGAGCTGTTTTTT. Residues: CATSRGSVAELFF.